This T cell receptor (beta chain) appears in the sequencing data of a study of beta chain features in type 1 diabetes. Looking at the study overall: Regarding age, gender and cell yields, patients proved similar to healthy donors.

Every bit of the isolated RNA underwent reverse transcription, so sequencing read expressed TCRB transcripts. The method was immunoSEQ multiplex PCR; TCRdb's version includes in-frame clones alone and lacks a portion of them. The sample has 120,000 to 150,000 clones; 40% to 55% are singletons. Study-wide results and limits: For patients, the naive, central memory and Treg TCRB repertoires appeared more alike than for healthy donors. The VDJ junctions of type 1 diabetes patients carried fewer insertions and more deletions. Sequencing the cDNA could make cells with high TCR expression show up more than they should.

In the case of this clone: Its antigen is undetermined.

This sequence was found in a man between 18 and 29 years old in good health. The sample was Tregs from blood.

This chain's CDR3 is CASSPPLAENTGELFF. Written as DNA, the CDR3 is TGTGCCAGCTCACCACCACTAGCGGAAAACACCGGGGAGCTGTTTTTT. The rearrangement uses TRBV18 and TRBJ2-2; 8 nucleotides align to TRBD2. CDR3 length: 16 amino acids. Per germline, CDR1 KGHSH and CDR2 LQKENI. V lost 0 bases, J lost 2 bases, and 2 bases stayed unmatched.